This T cell receptor (beta chain) was sequenced during a study of T-cell memory formation after mild COVID-19. TCRdb reprocessed the 5' RACE reads via MiXCR and lists one record per CDR3 protein. Seen here are 200,000 or so distinct CDR3 sequences, about a sixth observed once, and the top ten hold approximately 2.4%. Comments on this clonotype: No conserved phenylalanine or tryptophan ends this CDR3, so it is likely a read error.

The germline V and J ends were trimmed by 6 bases and 7 bases, with 13 bases remaining between them. Germline V lookup: CDR1 DFQATT, CDR2 SNEGSKA (reference sequence). CDR3 size: 11 residues. The sequence was obtained from an adult woman who had mild COVID-19 (a few samples of this study predate the infection). Cell type and time point are not known. The gene calls are TRBV20-1 and TRBJ2-7; weak D call: TRBD1 (6 bases). Sequencing was performed on PBMCs or a T cell subset sorted from them (not recorded which). The CDR3 coding sequence is TGCAGTGCCCCCTGGCAGGGGGAGCAGTACATC. This encodes CSAPWQGEQYI.